The 14 T cell receptor beta chains reported below all come from one sample, sequenced in a study of shared clonotypes between healthy human individuals. Clones were sequenced by immunoSEQ multiplex PCR, and TCRdb holds only the in-frame ones, with some missing. The data show roughly 110,000 clones, approximately 70% seen once. The specimen sequenced was memory CD8+ T cells sorted from blood. As for subset: CD45RO+ cells pooled with CCR7-negative TemRA cells. The receptors derive from a woman aged 25-40 years in good health.

The V and J genes are TRBV4-1 and TRBJ2-1, with 8 bases that match TRBD2. Germline V gene sequence: CDR1 MGHRA, CDR2 YSYEKL. This CDR3 region has 16 residues. With 4 bases clipped from V and 3 bases from J, the junction kept 8 bases outside the gene matches. The CDR3 loop reads CASSRGGGLDYNEQFF. The CDR3, as DNA: TGCGCCAGCAGCCGTGGGGGGGGACTAGACTACAATGAGCAGTTCTTC.

This clone was detected once. V usage is TRBV2 and J usage is TRBJ1-4; D not resolved. The CDR3 has 14 residues. Germline-derived CDR1 and CDR2 are SNHLY and FYNNEI. Trimming cost V 1 base and J 3 bases, with 6 bases left between them. CDR3 protein: CASSEERANEKLFF. Written as DNA, the CDR3 is TGTGCCAGCAGTGAAGAGAGGGCTAATGAAAAACTGTTTTTT.

The rearrangement uses TRBV28 and TRBJ2-7, with 8 nucleotides matching TRBD2. CDR3 length equals 14 residues. Germline V CDR1 and CDR2: MDHEN, SYDVKM. The V gene end was trimmed by 5 bases and the J gene end by 4 bases; junction bases not matched to a gene: 7. The CDR3: CASSRAGARYEQYF. The DNA of the CDR3 is TGTGCCAGCAGTCGAGCGGGAGCGAGGTACGAGCAGTACTTC.

This clone is a singleton in its sample. This chain connects TRBV6-5 to TRBJ2-2; the D gene could be TRBD1 or TRBD2 (5 bases each). Trimming removed 10 bases at V and 5 bases at J, with 8 bases between. The CDR3 is 11 amino acids. Germline V gene data show CDR1 as MNHEY and CDR2 as SVGAGI. The CDR3, as DNA: TGTGCCACCTGGGGGACCGGGGAGCTGTTTTTT. Its translation: CATWGTGELFF.

The sample holds a few counts of this clone. This chain connects TRBV27 to TRBJ2-1; no clear D. Germline assignment: CDR1 MNHEY and CDR2 SMNVEV (reference sequence). Trimming removed 0 bases at V and 8 bases at J, with 8 bases between. This CDR3 is 13 amino acids long. The CDR3 loop reads CASSLSGLHEQFF. The CDR3 bases are TGTGCCAGCAGTTTATCAGGGCTCCATGAGCAGTTCTTC.

The chain uses TRBV5-4 and TRBJ1-2; no clear D. The CDR3 contains 12 residues. CDR1 is SGHNT and CDR2 is YYREEE in the germline V gene (reference sequence). V was pared by 5 bases and J by 8 bases, with 13 bases between. The CDR3 DNA reads TGTGCCAGCAGTTCGGAGGAGCGGGGCTACACCTTC. Translation: CASSSEERGYTF.

This clone came up a few times. The chain has TRBV11-3 and TRBJ2-5; 9 nucleotides agree with TRBD2. V lost 1 base to trimming and J lost 5 bases; unmatched junction nucleotides: 5. The CDR3 covers 15 residues. Germline CDR1 is SGHNT and CDR2 is YENEEA. The CDR3 DNA follows: TGTGCCAGCAGCTTAGCTGGGACTAGCTATGAGACCCAGTACTTC. Its translation is CASSLAGTSYETQYF.

The J gene is TRBJ1-1, the V gene TRBV19, with TRBD1 matching 8 bases. Looked up from germline, CDR1 is LNHDA and CDR2 is SQIVND (reference sequence). The CDR3 loop spans 15 amino acids. V lost 5 bases to trimming and J lost 0 bases; unmatched junction nucleotides: 5. Written as DNA, the CDR3 is TGTGCCAGTAGTGACAGGGGAGGGGTGAACACTGAAGCTTTCTTT. Protein product: CASSDRGGVNTEAFF.

The rearrangement uses TRBV10-3 and TRBJ2-3; the match to TRBD1 covers 9 bases. Germline-derived CDR1 and CDR2 are ENHRY and SYGVKD. The CDR3 sequence is 16 residues long. J gave up 4 bases and V 5 bases, and 10 bases lay outside the gene matches. The CDR3 nucleotides are TGTGCCATCAGTCCATTGGGACAGGGAAGCGCAGATACGCAGTATTTT. Amino acid sequence: CAISPLGQGSADTQYF.

CDR3 coding DNA: TGTGCCAGCAGCCCAGGGGGAGACAGCTACTACGAGCAGTACTTC. This sequence encodes CASSPGGDSYYEQYF. The chain links TRBV9 to TRBJ2-7, with 7 bases that match TRBD1. Trimming took 4 bases from V and 3 from J; bases not matched to a gene: 10. Germline V gene lookup returns CDR1 SGDLS and CDR2 YYNGEE. The CDR3 is 15 amino acids.

The chain has TRBV30 and TRBJ1-2; 9 nucleotides agree with TRBD1. The junction had 13 bases not matched to a gene; V was cut back by 7 bases and J by 4 bases. Germline V CDR1 and CDR2: GTSNPN, SVGIG (reference sequence). The CDR3 length is 15 residues. The CDR3, as DNA: TGTGCCTCCCGGGACAGGGTACGCTCCGCCTATGGCTACACCTTC. The encoded protein is CASRDRVRSAYGYTF.

This sequence joins TRBV1 and TRBJ2-3; the table assigns TRBD1, which was not confirmed against the DNA. TRBV1 is a listed pseudogene. The CDR3 has 24 amino acids. CDR3 amino acids: CTSSQELLPATGSQTAERTDTQYF. In nucleotides, the CDR3 is TGCACCAGCAGCCAAGAACTACTCCCTGCTACAGGGAGTCAGACCGCGGAACGCACAGATACGCAGTATTTT.

V is TRBV6-1 and J is TRBJ2-7; tentative D call: TRBD1 (5 bases). V lost 2 bases to trimming and J lost 4 bases, with 15 bases between them. The length of the CDR3 is 15 residues. Germline assignment: CDR1 MNHNS and CDR2 SASEGT. The CDR3 loop is CASSEFETAPYEQYF. The CDR3 DNA reads TGTGCCAGCAGTGAATTTGAGACAGCCCCGTACGAGCAGTACTTC.

A note on this clone: Other nucleotide sequences from this sample produce the same CDR3. This sequence joins TRBV9 and TRBJ2-5; unclear D gene. This CDR3 has 14 amino acids. With 0 bases removed from V and 5 bases from J, the gap between germline ends came to 11 bases. Germline V gene data show CDR1 as SGDLS and CDR2 as YYNGEE. The CDR3 protein is CASSVGGSGETQYF. CDR3 bases: TGTGCCAGCAGCGTAGGCGGTAGTGGGGAGACCCAGTACTTC. Filled out from reference TRBV9 and TRBJ2-5, the complete variable domain reads DSGVTQTPKHLITATGQRVTLRCSPRSGDLSVYWYQQSLDQGLQFLIQYYNGEERAKGNILERFSAQQFPDLHSELNLSSLELGDSALYFCASSVGGSGETQYFGPGTRLLVL.